Presented here are 5 T cell receptor beta chains from one specimen sequenced in a study of T cell responses to AZD1222 COVID-19 vaccine. The protocol was immunoSEQ multiplex PCR, while the TCRdb copy is restricted to in-frame clones and leaves out a portion. Among 150,000 to 200,000 clones listed, about 92% were seen once. This sample comprised peripheral blood, obtained on day 0 of AZD1222 vaccination. Receptors originate from an adult in good health.

The gene calls are TRBV11-1 and TRBJ2-7; tentative D call: TRBD2 (6 bases). The CDR3 has 16 amino acids. The V and J ends lost 8 bases and 7 bases respectively, with 27 bases between them. Germline V gene data show CDR1 as SGHAT and CDR2 as FQDESV (reference sequence). This CDR3 reads CASSGEAGPKVREQYF. CDR3 DNA: TGTGCCAGCTCGGGAGAGGCTGGACCGAAGGTAAGGGAGCAGTACTTC.

Only a few counts were recorded for this clone. The chain joins TRBV23-1 to TRBJ1-6, with TRBD1 identical over 7 bases. TRBV23-1 is an ORF for which the function is uncertain. V was pared by 4 bases and J by 5 bases, with 8 bases of the junction left unmatched. The CDR3 is 16 amino acids. CDR3 region: CASSLKAGTDNSPLHF. As DNA, the CDR3 is TGCGCCAGCAGTCTCAAGGCCGGGACAGATAATTCACCCCTCCACTTT.

The chain has TRBV4-1 and TRBJ1-5, with 7 bases identical to TRBD1. Germline V CDR1 and CDR2: MGHRA, YSYEKL. With V trimmed by 0 bases and J by 3 bases, 2 bases remained unmatched. The CDR3 has 15 residues. CDR3 amino acids: CASSQDTGVNQPQHF. The CDR3 DNA is TGCGCCAGCAGCCAAGATACAGGGGTCAATCAGCCCCAGCATTTT.

The chain combines TRBV29-1 with TRBJ1-6; no clear D. The CDR3 loop spans 14 amino acids. The germline gives CDR1 SQVTM, CDR2 ANQGSEA. The V and J ends lost 7 bases and 6 bases respectively, with 16 bases between them. CDR3 coding DNA: TGCAGCGCCCTCGGAGTCAGCAGTAATTCACCCCTCCACTTT. Translation gives CSALGVSSNSPLHF.

The chain couples TRBV4-3 to TRBJ1-5; TRBD1 is a possible D gene (6 bases). The CDR3 consists of 13 residues. The germline V gene has CDR1 LGHNA and CDR2 YSLEER. Trimming took off 4 bases at V and 5 bases at J, with 9 bases between the two ends. The CDR3 DNA reads as TGCGCCAGCAGCCCGGACAGTCATCAGCCCCAGCATTTT. It translates to CASSPDSHQPQHF.